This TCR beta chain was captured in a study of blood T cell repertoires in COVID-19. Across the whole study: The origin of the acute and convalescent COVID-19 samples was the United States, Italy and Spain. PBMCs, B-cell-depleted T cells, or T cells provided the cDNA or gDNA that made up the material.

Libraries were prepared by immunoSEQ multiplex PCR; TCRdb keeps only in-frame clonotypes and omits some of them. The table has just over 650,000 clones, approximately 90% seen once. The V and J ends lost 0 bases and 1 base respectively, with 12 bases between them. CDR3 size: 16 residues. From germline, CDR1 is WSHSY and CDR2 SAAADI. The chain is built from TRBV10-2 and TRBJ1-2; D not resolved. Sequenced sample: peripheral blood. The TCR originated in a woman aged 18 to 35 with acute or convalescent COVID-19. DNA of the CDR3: TGCGCCAGCAGTGAGTCAGCGGGATACTATAACTATGGCTACACCTTC. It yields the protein CASSESAGYYNYGYTF.